The rows below give T cell receptor beta chains drawn from one sample of a study of shared clonotypes between healthy human individuals. Libraries were prepared by immunoSEQ multiplex PCR; TCRdb keeps only in-frame clonotypes and omits some of them. The sample records 300,000 to 400,000 clones, around 72% being singletons. The sequenced sample was memory CD4+ T cells sorted from blood. Every receptor here comes from a man between 25 and 39 years old in good health. CDR3s include the opening cysteine and the closing phenylalanine or tryptophan. A D gene is named only where the DNA matches it firmly. Size is omitted from some rows. Given values are once, few, many or a class for expanded clones.

j_call d_call v_call clone_size cdr3_nt cdr3_aa
TRBJ1-5 TRBD1 TRBV7-2 . TGTGCCAGCAGCTCGAGCCCCGGGACAGGGGGGAGTCGTCAGCCCCAGCATTTT CASSSSPGTGGSRQPQHF
TRBJ1-4 . TRBV9 once TGTGCCAGCAGCGTAGATGGGAGAAACAATGAAAAACTGTTTTTT CASSVDGRNNEKLFF
TRBJ2-2 TRBD1 TRBV28 few TGTGCCAGCAAAACACAGGGGGACACCGGGGAGCTGTTTTTT CASKTQGDTGELFF
TRBJ2-2 TRBD2 TRBV14 once TGTGCCAGCAGCCAAGAATTGCCGGGACTAGCGGTTCTCACCGGGGAGCTGTTTTTT CASSQELPGLAVLTGELFF
TRBJ2-1 . TRBV11-1 . TGTGCCAGCAGCCATAGCGGATCCTTCGCCTACAATGAGCAGTTCTTC CASSHSGSFAYNEQFF
TRBJ2-2 . TRBV10-3 . TGTGCCATCAGTGAGTCTTTATCGTTCTTGGTTTTGTCAGGGAACACCGGGGAGCTGTTTTTT CAISESLSFLVLSGNTGELFF
TRBJ2-7 . TRBV29-1 . TGCAGCGCTTCAGTTGAAGACCGCCGGGATACCTACGAGCAGTACTTC CSASVEDRRDTYEQYF
TRBJ2-7 . TRBV7-2 many TGTGCCAGCAGCTTAGAGCAGTGGGCCTACGAGCAGTACTTC CASSLEQWAYEQYF
TRBJ2-7 TRBD2 TRBV28 many TGTGCCAGCAGTCCACCGGGACTACCCTACGAGCAGTACTTC CASSPPGLPYEQYF
TRBJ1-5 . TRBV6-5 . TGTGCCAGCAGTTACGCAGGGTATGATCAGCCCCAGCATTTT CASSYAGYDQPQHF
TRBJ2-1 TRBD2 TRBV7-3 . TGTGCCAGCAGCTTATTCGGGACTAGCGGGAGGGCGTCCTACAATGAGCAGTTCTTC CASSLFGTSGRASYNEQFF
TRBJ2-2 TRBD1 TRBV14 once TGTGCCAGCAGCCCCGGGAACAGGGGCACCGGGGAGCTGTTTTTT CASSPGNRGTGELFF
TRBJ2-2 TRBD1 TRBV6-4 . TGTGCCAGCAGTGAACAGGGGGCATTGACCGGGGAGCTGTTTTTT CASSEQGALTGELFF
TRBJ1-3 . TRBV9 . TGTGCCAGCAGCGTCGGACGGACCTCTGGAAACACCATATATTTT CASSVGRTSGNTIYF
TRBJ2-2 . TRBV18 . TGTGCCAGCTCACTACGTCGAGAAACCGGGGAGCTGTTTTTT CASSLRRETGELFF
TRBJ2-1 TRBD2 TRBV27 . TGTGCCAGCAGTGCGGGACTAGCGACCTACAATGAGCAGTTCTTC CASSAGLATYNEQFF
TRBJ2-3 . TRBV7-2 . TGTGCCAGCATCCCTGGGGGGAGCACAGATACGCAGTATTTT CASIPGGSTDTQYF
TRBJ2-5 TRBD1 TRBV5-1 . TGCGCCAGCAGCGTCGGGACAGAAGAGACCCAGTACTTC CASSVGTEETQYF
TRBJ2-2 . TRBV6-4 . TGTGCCAGCAGTGATGGAAGCACCGGGGAGCTGTTTTTT CASSDGSTGELFF
TRBJ2-1 . TRBV19 many TGTGCCAGTAGCAGGGGAAGTTACAATGAGCAGTTCTTC CASSRGSYNEQFF